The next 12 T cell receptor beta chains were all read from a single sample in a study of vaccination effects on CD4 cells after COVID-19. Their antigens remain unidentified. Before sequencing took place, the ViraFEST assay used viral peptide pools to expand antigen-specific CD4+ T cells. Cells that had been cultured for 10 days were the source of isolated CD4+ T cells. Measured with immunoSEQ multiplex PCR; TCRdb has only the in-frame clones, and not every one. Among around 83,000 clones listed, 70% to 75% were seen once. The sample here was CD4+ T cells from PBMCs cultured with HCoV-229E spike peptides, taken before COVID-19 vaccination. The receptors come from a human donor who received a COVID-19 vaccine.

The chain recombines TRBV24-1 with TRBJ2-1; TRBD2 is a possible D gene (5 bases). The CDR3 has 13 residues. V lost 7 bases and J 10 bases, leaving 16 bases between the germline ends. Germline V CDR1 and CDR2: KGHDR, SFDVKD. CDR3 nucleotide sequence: TGTGCCACCAGCGAAACGATAACTAGGGAGCAGTTCTTC. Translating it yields CATSETITREQFF.

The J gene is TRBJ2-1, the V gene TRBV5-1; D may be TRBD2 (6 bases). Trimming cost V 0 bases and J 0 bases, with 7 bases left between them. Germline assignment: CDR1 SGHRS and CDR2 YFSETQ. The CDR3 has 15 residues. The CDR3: CASSLDGSSYNEQFF. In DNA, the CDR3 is TGCGCCAGCAGCTTGGACGGGAGCTCCTACAATGAGCAGTTCTTC.

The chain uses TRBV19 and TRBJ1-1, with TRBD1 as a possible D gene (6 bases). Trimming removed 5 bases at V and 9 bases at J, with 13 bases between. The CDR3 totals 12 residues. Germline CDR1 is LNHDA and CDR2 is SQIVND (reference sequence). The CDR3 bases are TGTGCCAGTAGTCCAACGACAGGAAAAGCTTTCTTT. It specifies CASSPTTGKAFF.

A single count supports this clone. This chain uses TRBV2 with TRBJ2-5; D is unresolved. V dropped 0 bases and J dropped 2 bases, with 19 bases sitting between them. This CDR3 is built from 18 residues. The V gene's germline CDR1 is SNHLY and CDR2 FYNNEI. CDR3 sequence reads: CASSEALLWWLRQETQYF. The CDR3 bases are TGTGCCAGCAGTGAAGCGCTTCTATGGTGGCTGAGACAAGAGACCCAGTACTTC.

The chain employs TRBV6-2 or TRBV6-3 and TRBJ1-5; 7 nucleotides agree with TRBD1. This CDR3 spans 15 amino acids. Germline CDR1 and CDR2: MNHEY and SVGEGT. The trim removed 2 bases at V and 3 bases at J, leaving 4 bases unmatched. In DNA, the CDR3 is TGTGCCAGCAGTTACGCGGGGACAGCCAATCAGCCCCAGCATTTT. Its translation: CASSYAGTANQPQHF.

Here the CDR3 reads CASSEGVDKLNYGYTF. The CDR3 nucleotides are TGTGCCAGCAGTGAAGGGGTGGACAAGCTTAACTATGGCTACACCTTC. The rearrangement links TRBV6-1 to TRBJ1-2; D may be TRBD1 (5 bases). This CDR3 is 16 amino acids long. Germline lookup yields CDR1 MNHNS and CDR2 SASEGT. The V end lost 1 base, the J end lost 1 base, and 13 bases lay between the germline ends.

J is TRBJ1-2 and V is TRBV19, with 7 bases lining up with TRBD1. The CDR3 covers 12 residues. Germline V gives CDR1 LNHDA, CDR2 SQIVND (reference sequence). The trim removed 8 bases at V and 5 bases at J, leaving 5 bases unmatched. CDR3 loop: CASQTGSYGYTF. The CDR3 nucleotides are TGTGCCAGTCAGACAGGGAGTTATGGCTACACCTTC.

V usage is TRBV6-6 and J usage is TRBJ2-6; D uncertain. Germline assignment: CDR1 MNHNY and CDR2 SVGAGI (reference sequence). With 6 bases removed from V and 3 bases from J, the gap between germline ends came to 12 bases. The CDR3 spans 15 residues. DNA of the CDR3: TGTGCCAGCAGCTCCACATCGGGTGGGGCCAACGTCCTGACTTTC. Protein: CASSSTSGGANVLTF.

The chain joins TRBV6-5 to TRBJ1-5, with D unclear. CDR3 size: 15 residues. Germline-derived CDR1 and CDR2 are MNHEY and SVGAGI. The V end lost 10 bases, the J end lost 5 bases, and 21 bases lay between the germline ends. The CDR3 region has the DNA TGTGCCACTTCTGGGGATTCCATTAGATATCAGCCCCAGCATTTT. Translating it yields CATSGDSIRYQPQHF.

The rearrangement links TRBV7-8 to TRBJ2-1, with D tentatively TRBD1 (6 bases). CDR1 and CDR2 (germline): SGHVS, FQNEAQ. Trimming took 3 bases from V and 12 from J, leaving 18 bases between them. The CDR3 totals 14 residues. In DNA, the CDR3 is TGTGCCAGCAGCTTGAGCGCTACAGGGAAGGGGCAGTTCTTC. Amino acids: CASSLSATGKGQFF.

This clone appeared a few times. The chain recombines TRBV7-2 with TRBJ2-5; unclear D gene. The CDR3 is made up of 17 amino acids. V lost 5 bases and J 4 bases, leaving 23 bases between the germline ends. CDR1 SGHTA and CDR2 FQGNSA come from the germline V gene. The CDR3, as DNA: TGTGCCAGCAGCCTCCGGACGTGGAGCATTTGGAGAGAGACCCAGTACTTC. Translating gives CASSLRTWSIWRETQYF. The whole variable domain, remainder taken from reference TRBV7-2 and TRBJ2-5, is GAGVSQSPSNKVTEKGKDVELRCDPISGHTALYWYRQSLGQGLEFLIYFQGNSAPDKSGLPSDRFSAERTGGSVSTLTIQRTQQEDSAVYLCASSLRTWSIWRETQYFGPGTRLLVL.

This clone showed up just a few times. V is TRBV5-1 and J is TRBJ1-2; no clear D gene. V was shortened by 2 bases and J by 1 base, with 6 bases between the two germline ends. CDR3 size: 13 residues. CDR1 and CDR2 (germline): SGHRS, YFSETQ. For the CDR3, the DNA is TGCGCCAGCAGCTTAGGTCTTAACTATGGCTACACCTTC. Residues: CASSLGLNYGYTF.